One sample yielded the 21 T cell receptor beta chains listed below, sequenced in a study of blood T cell repertoires in COVID-19. The table came from immunoSEQ multiplex PCR; TCRdb's copy has only in-frame clones and leaves some out. The sample shows tens of thousands of clones, less than 85% of them seen only once. The sample consisted of peripheral blood. The receptors stem from a woman aged 70-85 years with acute or convalescent COVID-19.

This clone was counted a single time. The chain links TRBV12-5 to TRBJ2-2; 8 bases agree with TRBD2. The CDR3 is made up of 16 amino acids. Germline V gene lookup returns CDR1 LGHNT and CDR2 FRNRAP. V lost 6 bases to trimming and J lost 1 base; unmatched junction nucleotides: 7. DNA of the CDR3: TGTGCTAGTGGACTAGTCCTAGCGGGGAACACCGGGGAGCTGTTTTTT. Amino acids: CASGLVLAGNTGELFF.

The chain employs TRBV9 and TRBJ2-1; 9 bases are shared with TRBD2. CDR1 and CDR2 (germline): SGDLS, YYNGEE. The ends lost 3 bases at V and 8 bases at J; junction bases unmatched: 12. The CDR3 contains 16 residues. This chain's CDR3 is CASSDTPGLATDEQFF. The CDR3 DNA reads TGTGCCAGCAGCGATACACCGGGACTAGCAACCGATGAGCAGTTCTTC. Combining the CDR3 with reference TRBV9 and TRBJ2-1 gives the whole variable domain DSGVTQTPKHLITATGQRVTLRCSPRSGDLSVYWYQQSLDQGLQFLIQYYNGEERAKGNILERFSAQQFPDLHSELNLSSLELGDSALYFCASSDTPGLATDEQFFGPGTRLTVL.

CDR3 sequence (DNA): TGTGCCAGCAACAGGGGGGGAGCCGGGGAGCTGTTTTTT. This gives the protein CASNRGGAGELFF. The rearrangement uses TRBV9 and TRBJ2-2, with D maybe TRBD1 (8 bases). This CDR3 comprises 13 residues. Germline CDR1 is SGDLS and CDR2 is YYNGEE. V dropped 6 bases and J dropped 6 bases, with 12 bases sitting between them.

V and J are TRBV2 and TRBJ1-2; 7 positions agree with TRBD1. Per the germline V gene, CDR1 is SNHLY and CDR2 is FYNNEI. CDR3 size: 14 residues. The J segment lost 6 bases and the V segment lost 2 bases, leaving 6 bases of the junction unmatched. CDR3 protein: CASSEYSQGDGYTF. The CDR3 nucleotides read TGTGCCAGCAGTGAATATAGCCAGGGGGATGGCTACACCTTC. The whole variable domain, remainder taken from reference TRBV2 and TRBJ1-2, is EPEVTQTPSHQVTQMGQEVILRCVPISNHLYFYWYRQILGQKVEFLVSFYNNEISEKSEIFDDQFSVERPDGSNFTLKIRSTKLEDSAMYFCASSEYSQGDGYTFGSGTRLTVV.

There are a few counts of this clone. This chain links TRBV7-6 with TRBJ1-6; 9 bases map to TRBD1. V lost 1 base and J lost 0; bases outside the gene matches: 7. The CDR3 spans 19 residues. Germline values: CDR1 SGHVS, CDR2 FNYEAQ. CDR3 sequence: CASSLDPDRGSSYNSPLHF. For the CDR3, the DNA is TGTGCCAGCAGCTTAGACCCGGACAGGGGAAGCTCCTATAATTCACCCCTCCACTTT. Filled out from reference TRBV7-6 and TRBJ1-6, the complete variable domain reads GAGVSQSPRYKVTKRGQDVALRCDPISGHVSLYWYRQALGQGPEFLTYFNYEAQQDKSGLPNDRFSAERPEGSISTLTIQRTEQRDSAMYRCASSLDPDRGSSYNSPLHFGNGTRLTVT.

The chain recombines TRBV7-2 with TRBJ2-3; 13 bases fit TRBD2. Looked up from germline, CDR1 is SGHTA and CDR2 is FQGNSA. J lost 2 bases, V lost 6 bases, and 5 bases had no gene match. This CDR3 is built from 16 residues. The CDR3 DNA reads as TGTGCCAGCAGTCCCGGACTAGCGGGGGTCACAGATACGCAGTATTTT. Residues: CASSPGLAGVTDTQYF.

V gene TRBV6-5 combines with J gene TRBJ1-2; TRBD1 matches 8 bases. Trimming took 4 bases from V and 2 from J; bases not matched to a gene: 9. CDR3 length equals 16 residues. Per germline, CDR1 MNHEY and CDR2 SVGAGI. CDR3 in amino acids: CASSSRTGYGNYGYTF. In nucleotides, the CDR3 is TGTGCCAGCAGTTCCCGGACAGGGTATGGGAACTATGGCTACACCTTC.

The rearrangement joins TRBV6-5 to TRBJ2-2, with D unclear. The CDR3 has 12 amino acids. The germline V gene encodes CDR1 MNHEY and CDR2 SVGAGI. V was shortened by 5 bases and J by 5 bases, with 6 bases between the two germline ends. The CDR3 here is CASSPETGELFF. The CDR3 region has the DNA TGTGCCAGCAGTCCAGAAACCGGGGAGCTGTTTTTT.

The chain carries TRBV5-6 and TRBJ1-5, with TRBD1 matching 7 bases. This CDR3 spans 18 amino acids. Germline trimming cut 1 base from V and 0 bases from J; bases unmatched to any gene: 10. The germline CDR1 and CDR2 sequences are SGHDT and YYEEEE. This CDR3 reads CASSLSGQVSYSNQPQHF. The CDR3 nucleotides are TGTGCCAGCAGCTTGAGTGGACAGGTCTCCTATAGCAATCAGCCCCAGCATTTT.

V usage is TRBV29-1 and J usage is TRBJ1-2; 9 positions match TRBD1. Germline trimming cut 3 bases from V and 4 bases from J; bases unmatched to any gene: 3. CDR1 and CDR2 from the germline V gene are SQVTM and ANQGSEA. CDR3 size: 13 residues. CDR3 in DNA: TGCAGCGTTGAGGGACAGGGAGGCTATGGCTACACCTTC. Protein sequence: CSVEGQGGYGYTF.

A few counts support this clone. The chain links TRBV11-3 to TRBJ1-3; D is uncertain. V lost 1 base, J lost 8 bases, and 6 bases lay in between. CDR1 and CDR2 (germline): SGHNT, YENEEA. This CDR3 comprises 12 residues. The CDR3 region is CASSLAGDTIYF. CDR3 coding DNA: TGTGCCAGCAGCTTAGCGGGTGACACCATATATTTT.

The rearrangement joins TRBV27 to TRBJ1-5, with D tentatively TRBD1 (5 bases). Per germline, CDR1 MNHEY and CDR2 SMNVEV (reference sequence). V was trimmed by 2 bases and J by 4 bases, leaving 9 bases between them. This CDR3 comprises 14 residues. For the CDR3, the DNA is TGTGCCAGCAGTTTAGAAGGGGCTAATCAGCCCCAGCATTTT. Protein product: CASSLEGANQPQHF.

The V gene is TRBV11-3, the J gene TRBJ2-5, with D perhaps TRBD2 (6 bases). Germline V gives CDR1 SGHNT, CDR2 YENEEA. The V end was cut by 5 bases, the J end by 5 bases, with 18 bases between. This CDR3 is 15 amino acids long. The CDR3 spells CASSDPGDRGETQYF. The CDR3 nucleotides are TGTGCCAGCAGCGACCCTGGCGACCGGGGGGAGACCCAGTACTTC.

J is TRBJ2-5 and V is TRBV5-4, with D maybe TRBD1 (5 bases). This CDR3 comprises 15 residues. The V end was cut by 0 bases, the J end by 3 bases, with 12 bases between. Germline CDR1 is SGHNT and CDR2 is YYREEE (reference sequence). Here the CDR3 reads CASSLGLQQEETQYF. CDR3 sequence (DNA): TGTGCCAGCAGCTTGGGGCTACAACAGGAAGAGACCCAGTACTTC.

The J gene is TRBJ2-5, the V gene TRBV11-3, with a possible D match to TRBD1 (5 bases). Germline V lookup: CDR1 SGHNT, CDR2 YENEEA. CDR3 length: 15 amino acids. Between the trimmed V and J ends, which lost 1 base and 3 bases, there was a span of 12 bases. The CDR3 spells CASSLGQRGKETQYF. CDR3 in DNA: TGTGCCAGCAGCTTAGGACAGAGAGGCAAAGAGACCCAGTACTTC.

This clone occurred a few times. This chain uses TRBV29-1 with TRBJ2-1; 9 nucleotides match TRBD2. The V gene's germline CDR1 is SQVTM and CDR2 ANQGSEA. Trimming at V came to 4 bases and at J to 7 bases, leaving 11 bases not matched to a gene. There are 15 residues in the CDR3. The CDR3 DNA reads TGCAGCGTTGTACCGGCCTGGCGGGGGGGAAATGAGCAGTTCTTC. This translates into CSVVPAWRGGNEQFF.

The chain couples TRBV9 to TRBJ1-1, with D hard to call. V lost 0 bases to trimming and J lost 6 bases, with 12 bases between them. The CDR3 is made up of 14 amino acids. CDR1 SGDLS and CDR2 YYNGEE come from the germline V gene. In nucleotides, the CDR3 is TGTGCCAGCAGCGTAGTGGCGGGAGGGCCTGAAGCTTTCTTT. Translated: CASSVVAGGPEAFF.

The chain is built from TRBV4-2 and TRBJ1-5; no firm D call. This CDR3 comprises 16 residues. CDR1 is LGHNA, CDR2 YNFKEQ, per germline. The V and J ends lost 1 base and 5 bases respectively, with 15 bases between them. This CDR3 is CASSQVSGAGYQPQHF. The CDR3 DNA sequence: TGTGCCAGCAGCCAAGTGTCTGGCGCAGGTTATCAGCCCCAGCATTTT.

This clone was counted a few times. The chain links TRBV4-2 to TRBJ2-7; tentatively, D is TRBD1 (6 bases). This CDR3 comprises 20 residues. In germline, CDR1 is LGHNA, CDR2 YNFKEQ. V was trimmed by 1 base and J by 0 bases, leaving 25 bases between them. CDR3 DNA: TGTGCCAGCAGCCAAGCATTCGACAGGAGTTCCTTCGAAAGCTCCTACGAGCAGTACTTC. This translates into CASSQAFDRSSFESSYEQYF.

The CDR3 spells CATFLNYGYTF. As DNA, the CDR3 is TGTGCCACCTTTCTGAACTATGGCTACACCTTC. The chain joins TRBV6-5 to TRBJ1-2; no reliable D call. The V gene's germline CDR1 is MNHEY and CDR2 SVGAGI. The germline V and J ends were trimmed by 10 bases and 2 bases, with 8 bases remaining between them. The CDR3 is 11 amino acids.

The chain carries TRBV19 and TRBJ1-5; TRBD1 agrees at 8 bases. CDR1 and CDR2 from the germline V gene are LNHDA and SQIVND (reference sequence). V was clipped by 6 bases and J by 4 bases; unmatched bases: 8. The CDR3 spans 15 residues. CDR3 sequence (DNA): TGTGCCAGTAGCCGACAGGGGCACCAAAATCAGCCCCAGCATTTT. It is translated as CASSRQGHQNQPQHF.